Presented here are 21 T cell receptor beta chains from one specimen sequenced in a study of shared clonotypes between healthy human individuals. TCRdb's copy holds only in-frame clones and misses some; the assay was immunoSEQ multiplex PCR. The table includes some 1,900,000 clones, less than 95% detected once. Positive CCR7 selection of CD45RO-negative cells yielded the naive CD8 cells, and terminally differentiated effector memory CD45RA+ cells were excluded. The sequenced material came from naive CD8+ T cells sorted from blood. These TCRs come from a man aged 18 to 29 in good health.

This chain connects TRBV27 to TRBJ1-5; 7 positions match TRBD1. Trimming at V came to 6 bases and at J to 1 base, leaving 3 bases not matched to a gene. From germline, CDR1 is MNHEY and CDR2 SMNVEV (reference sequence). The CDR3 is 14 residues long. CDR3 residues: CASRVTGSNQPQHF. CDR3 DNA: TGTGCCAGCAGAGTGACAGGGAGCAATCAGCCCCAGCATTTT.

This clone was observed a single time. The gene calls are TRBV25-1 and TRBJ1-1; D is ambiguous. The CDR3 consists of 15 residues. Germline assignment: CDR1 MGHDK and CDR2 SYGVNS. V gave up 0 bases and J gave up 0 bases, with 8 bases separating them. The CDR3 DNA sequence: TGTGCCAGCAGTGAATATTACAGCCTGAACACTGAAGCTTTCTTT. Its protein is CASSEYYSLNTEAFF.

This rearrangement joins TRBV29-1 to TRBJ2-7; 7 bases fit TRBD1. The V gene end was trimmed by 0 bases and the J gene end by 0 bases; junction bases not matched to a gene: 5. The CDR3 sequence is 15 residues long. The germline V gene encodes CDR1 SQVTM and CDR2 ANQGSEA. The CDR3 nucleotides read TGCAGCGTTGAAGATGAAGGGGGCGCCTCCTACGAGCAGTACTTC. Its protein is CSVEDEGGASYEQYF.

The J gene is TRBJ2-1, the V gene TRBV28; no definite D call. This CDR3 has 14 amino acids. Germline CDR1 is MDHEN and CDR2 is SYDVKM. Trimming removed 3 bases at V and 5 bases at J, with 11 bases between. DNA for the CDR3: TGTGCCAGCAGTTTTACGGTTCGGGACAATGAGCAGTTCTTC. This codes for CASSFTVRDNEQFF.

The V and J genes are TRBV4-1 and TRBJ2-3; 7 bases match TRBD2. The CDR3 is made up of 16 amino acids. CDR1 and CDR2 from the germline V gene are MGHRA and YSYEKL. The ends lost 5 bases at V and 0 bases at J; junction bases unmatched: 8. CDR3 residues: CASSERSSGSTDTQYF. As DNA, the CDR3 is TGCGCCAGCAGCGAAAGGAGTAGCGGGAGCACAGATACGCAGTATTTT.

CDR3 bases: TGTGCCTGGAGTGGGGTCCAAGATCACAATCAGCCCCAGCATTTT. It is translated as CAWSGVQDHNQPQHF. The V gene is TRBV30, the J gene TRBJ1-5; no reliable D call. Trimming took off 1 base at V and 3 bases at J, with 13 bases between the two ends. Germline assignment: CDR1 GTSNPN and CDR2 SVGIG (reference sequence). The CDR3 has 15 residues. Variable domain in full (rest from reference TRBV30 and TRBJ1-5): SQTIHQWPATLVQPVGSPLSLECTVEGTSNPNLYWYRQAAGRGLQLLFYSVGIGQISSEVPQNLSASRPQDRQFILSSKKLLLSDSGFYLCAWSGVQDHNQPQHFGDGTRLSIL.

V and J are TRBV7-9 and TRBJ1-6; a possible D gene is TRBD1 (6 bases). The CDR3 consists of 11 residues. Per germline, CDR1 SEHNR and CDR2 FQNEAQ (reference sequence). Trimming took 6 bases from V and 13 from J, leaving 10 bases between them. In nucleotides, the CDR3 is TGTGCCAGCAGGTCCCAGGGGCCCCTCCACTTT. Translating gives CASRSQGPLHF.

This clone was counted once. The V and J genes are TRBV29-1 and TRBJ1-5, with D possibly matching TRBD1 (6 bases). V lost 5 bases, J lost 2 bases, and 13 bases lay in between. Germline V gives CDR1 SQVTM, CDR2 ANQGSEA. CDR3 length: 14 residues. The CDR3 DNA follows: TGCAGCGTTCTCCTTCCAGGGGGCAATCAGCCCCAGCATTTT. Residues: CSVLLPGGNQPQHF.

This chain joins TRBV4-1 and TRBJ1-1; 10 positions match TRBD1. Germline V gene data show CDR1 as MGHRA and CDR2 as YSYEKL. Losses at the gene ends were 4 bases for V and 10 bases for J; bases not matched to a gene: 9. This CDR3 is 14 amino acids long. In nucleotides, the CDR3 is TGCGCCAGCAGCCCGCGACAGGGGGCTGATCCAGCTTTCTTT. It specifies CASSPRQGADPAFF.

This rearrangement joins TRBV28 to TRBJ1-2; 9 nucleotides agree with TRBD1. Germline V CDR1 and CDR2: MDHEN, SYDVKM. The CDR3 is 14 amino acids. With V trimmed by 7 bases and J by 8 bases, 11 bases remained unmatched. The CDR3 loop reads CASTLRGTGRGYTF. CDR3 nucleotide sequence: TGTGCCAGCACCCTCAGGGGGACAGGGCGCGGCTACACCTTC.

The V call is TRBV30, the J call TRBJ2-3; D is perhaps TRBD2 (6 bases). Trimming removed 2 bases from V and 1 base from J, with 10 bases in between. CDR1 GTSNPN and CDR2 SVGIG come from the germline V gene (reference sequence). This CDR3 is 14 amino acids long. The CDR3 DNA sequence: TGTGCCTGGAGTTCGGGACTCGGCACAGATACGCAGTATTTT. Protein: CAWSSGLGTDTQYF.

Turning to this clone: This sample includes further DNA sequences coding for the same CDR3. This chain connects TRBV19 to TRBJ1-2; tentatively, D is TRBD1 (5 bases). Trimming took 5 bases from V and 4 from J, leaving 11 bases between them. From germline, CDR1 is LNHDA and CDR2 SQIVND (reference sequence). The CDR3 has 13 amino acids. The CDR3 coding sequence is TGTGCCAGTAGTCCGATCCAGGGCTATGGCTACACCTTC. It encodes CASSPIQGYGYTF. Full variable domain (remainder filled in from reference TRBV19 and TRBJ1-2): DGGITQSPKYLFRKEGQNVTLSCEQNLNHDAMYWYRQDPGQGLRLIYYSQIVNDFQKGDIAEGYSVSREKKESFPLTVTSAQKNPTAFYLCASSPIQGYGYTFGSGTRLTVV.

The chain carries TRBV7-8 and TRBJ1-2, with D tentatively TRBD1 (5 bases). Trimming left V 8 bases short and J 0 bases short, with 19 bases between. The CDR3 has 16 amino acids. Germline lookup yields CDR1 SGHVS and CDR2 FQNEAQ. The CDR3 loop is CASYPPGPETNYGYTF. As DNA, the CDR3 is TGTGCCAGCTACCCTCCGGGGCCAGAGACTAACTATGGCTACACCTTC.

The gene calls are TRBV7-2 and TRBJ1-1; D ambiguous. The CDR3 runs to 14 residues. Germline lookup yields CDR1 SGHTA and CDR2 FQGNSA. Between the trimmed V and J ends, which lost 5 bases and 0 bases, there was a span of 10 bases. CDR3 sequence reads: CASSNQVMNTEAFF. The CDR3 coding sequence is TGTGCCAGCAGCAACCAAGTCATGAACACTGAAGCTTTCTTT.

The chain is built from TRBV27 and TRBJ2-7; TRBD2 might be the D (6 bases). The CDR3 covers 15 residues. Trimming took 5 bases from V and 7 from J, leaving 21 bases between them. Germline V gene lookup returns CDR1 MNHEY and CDR2 SMNVEV (reference sequence). CDR3 sequence (DNA): TGTGCCAGCAGTCCCCGGGACTCCCGCTCCTGGGAGCAGTACTTC. This sequence encodes CASSPRDSRSWEQYF.

The rearrangement links TRBV6-1 to TRBJ2-3; D ambiguous. The CDR3 is 15 amino acids. The germline V gene has CDR1 MNHNS and CDR2 SASEGT. V shed 5 bases and J shed 1 base, with 13 bases lying between them. The CDR3: CASSSREQRTDTQYF. The CDR3 bases are TGTGCCAGCAGTTCAAGGGAACAACGCACAGATACGCAGTATTTT.

The chain joins TRBV7-8 to TRBJ1-1; 7 bases fit TRBD1. The J segment lost 6 bases and the V segment lost 5 bases, leaving 12 bases of the junction unmatched. Germline CDR1 reads SGHVS; CDR2 reads FQNEAQ. The CDR3 totals 15 residues. The CDR3 region is CASSKWEGARPEAFF. CDR3 nucleotides: TGTGCCAGCAGCAAGTGGGAGGGGGCAAGGCCTGAAGCTTTCTTT.

The J gene is TRBJ2-7, the V gene TRBV6-5; D could derive from TRBD1 or TRBD2 (5 bases each). Deletions cut 0 bases from V and 0 bases from J, with 12 bases between. The germline V gene has CDR1 MNHEY and CDR2 SVGAGI. The CDR3 is 16 residues long. The CDR3 DNA is TGTGCCAGCAGTTACTCAGTCCGGGGCAGCTCCTACGAGCAGTACTTC. It translates to CASSYSVRGSSYEQYF.

As for this clone: Other DNA sequences in this sample translate to the same CDR3. The chain employs TRBV5-1 and TRBJ2-7; D is uncertain. Germline V gene lookup returns CDR1 SGHRS and CDR2 YFSETQ. This CDR3 region has 13 residues. Trimming cost V 0 bases and J 3 bases, with 7 bases left between them. The CDR3 protein is CASSLGSSYEQYF. CDR3 DNA sequence: TGCGCCAGCAGCTTGGGGTCGAGCTACGAGCAGTACTTC.

This chain uses TRBV29-1 with TRBJ1-1; D ambiguous. The ends were cut back, 4 bases at V and 3 bases at J, with 9 bases in the middle. The CDR3 length is 12 residues. Germline lookup yields CDR1 SQVTM and CDR2 ANQGSEA. DNA for the CDR3: TGCAGCGTTGGGGTCTCGGACACTGAAGCTTTCTTT. This codes for CSVGVSDTEAFF.

The chain joins TRBV23-1 to TRBJ1-3; no reliable D call. TRBV23-1 is an ORF, and what it does is uncertain. The V and J ends lost 8 bases and 0 bases respectively, with 14 bases between them. The CDR3 sequence is 15 residues long. The CDR3 DNA sequence: TGCGCCAGCTCTCTTCGACTGTGCTCTGGAAACACCATATATTTT. This codes for CASSLRLCSGNTIYF.